This T cell receptor beta chain was sequenced in a study of shared clonotypes between healthy human individuals. This CDR3 region has 11 residues. Germline assignment: CDR1 SGHDN and CDR2 FVKESK. Trimming cost V 1 base and J 12 bases, with 10 bases left between them. Several immunoSEQ plates received, in even portions, the genomic DNA of each subset. Assay used: immunoSEQ multiplex PCR; TCRdb lists only in-frame clones, some missing. The sample carries roughly 2.5 million clones, around nine tenths recorded once. The TCR comes from a young man in good health. The specimen was naive CD4+ T cells sorted from blood. Noted subset: CD45RA+ positively selected. This rearrangement joins TRBV14 to TRBJ2-7; D ambiguous. CDR3 in DNA: TGTGCCAGCAGCCAAGTGCTCCGGATGTACTTC. Translating it yields CASSQVLRMYF.